This TCR beta chain was profiled in a study of shared T cell receptors in the human thymus. The data were produced by immunoSEQ multiplex PCR, yet TCRdb's version contains in-frame clones alone and is incomplete. The data show about 380,000 clones, 95% seen once. CDR1 is GTSNPN, CDR2 SVGIG, per germline (reference sequence). Trimming removed 0 bases from V and 0 bases from J, with 15 bases in between. The CDR3 is 16 amino acids. The rearrangement joins TRBV30 to TRBJ2-7; possibly TRBD2 for D (6 bases). Sequencing used thymocytes. The TCR comes from a human donor. The CDR3 region is CAWSVRGTEDSYEQYF. The CDR3 nucleotides are TGTGCCTGGAGTGTACGGGGGACTGAGGACTCCTACGAGCAGTACTTC.